This passage covers 19 T cell receptor beta chains from one sample sequenced in a study of T cells after yellow fever vaccination. TCRdb reprocessed the 5' RACE reads via MiXCR and lists one record per CDR3 protein. The data show hundreds of thousands of distinct CDR3 sequences, with 13% seen just once and over 11% held by the top ten. The specimen was PBMCs, collected on the day of the yellow fever booster vaccination. The receptors were sampled from a man aged 25-45 years who received the YFV17D yellow fever vaccine.

This clonotype was seen only a few times. The gene calls are TRBV9 and TRBJ1-4; D possibly corresponds to TRBD1 (5 bases). Between the trimmed V and J ends, which lost 0 bases and 0 bases, there was a span of 6 bases. CDR1 SGDLS and CDR2 YYNGEE come from the germline V gene. The CDR3 has 15 amino acids. Here the CDR3 reads CASSVGGTTNEKLFF. In nucleotides, the CDR3 is TGTGCCAGCAGCGTAGGGGGGACAACTAATGAAAAACTGTTTTTT.

This clonotype was seen a handful of times. V gene TRBV6-5 combines with J gene TRBJ2-3; tentative D call: TRBD2 (5 bases). CDR3 length: 15 residues. Germline-derived CDR1 and CDR2 are MNHEY and SVGAGI. The ends were cut back, 4 bases at V and 2 bases at J, with 13 bases in the middle. CDR3 protein: CASSSSRAYTDTQYF. CDR3 DNA: TGTGCCAGCAGTTCCTCGCGGGCTTACACAGATACGCAGTATTTT.

The V gene is TRBV11-2, the J gene TRBJ2-2, with unresolved D. CDR3 length: 16 residues. V gave up 6 bases and J gave up 8 bases, with 22 bases separating them. The germline V gene has CDR1 SGHAT and CDR2 FQNNGV. The CDR3 sequence is CASSSRSRGTRGELFF. CDR3 sequence (DNA): TGTGCCAGCAGTTCCCGAAGCCGAGGAACGAGGGGGGAGCTGTTTTTT.

This clonotype was detected only a few times. The chain combines TRBV7-2 with TRBJ2-7; D is uncertain. Germline V gene lookup returns CDR1 SGHTA and CDR2 FQGNSA. This CDR3 has 12 residues. The ends were cut back, 8 bases at V and 7 bases at J, with 15 bases in the middle. The CDR3 bases are TGTGCCAGCGGACGGGCCCTGAGGGAGCAGTACTTC. Its protein is CASGRALREQYF.

This chain's CDR3 is CASTSRSYEQYF. DNA of the CDR3: TGTGCCAGCACTAGCAGGTCCTACGAGCAGTACTTC. The genes are TRBV27 and TRBJ2-7, with D perhaps matching TRBD2 (5 bases). The CDR3 length is 12 residues. CDR1 and CDR2 from the germline V gene are MNHEY and SMNVEV (reference sequence). The V gene lost 7 bases and the J gene lost 1 base, with 8 bases spanning the gap.

This chain links TRBV5-6 with TRBJ2-3; D not certain. Trimming shortened V by 0 bases and J by 1 base, and 6 bases separated the two germline ends. There are 14 residues in the CDR3. Germline CDR1 SGHDT, CDR2 YYEEEE. The CDR3 loop is CASSLVDRTDTQYF. In DNA form, the CDR3 reads TGTGCCAGCAGCTTGGTGGATCGCACAGATACGCAGTATTTT. Based on the CDR3 plus reference TRBV5-6 and TRBJ2-3, the full variable domain is DAGVTQSPTHLIKTRGQQVTLRCSPKSGHDTVSWYQQALGQGPQFIFQYYEEEERQRGNFPDRFSGHQFPNYSSELNVNALLLGDSALYLCASSLVDRTDTQYFGPGTRLTVL.

This clonotype showed up many times. The chain has TRBV21-1 and TRBJ2-7; the table's TRBD1 call for D was not verified on the DNA. TRBV21-1 is a listed pseudogene. The CDR3 covers 14 residues. The CDR3: CASSKQGWLYEQYF. DNA for the CDR3: TGTGCCAGCAGCAAACAGGGTTGGTTGTACGAGCAGTACTTC.

The chain carries TRBV6-4 and TRBJ2-2; D is undetermined. The CDR3 totals 15 residues. V lost 3 bases to trimming and J lost 2 bases, with 10 bases between them. Germline-derived CDR1 and CDR2 are MRHNA and SNTAGT. CDR3 nucleotide sequence: TGTGCCAGCAGTGATTTTCCAGGAAACACCGGGGAGCTGTTTTTT. This codes for CASSDFPGNTGELFF.

The J gene is TRBJ1-2, the V gene TRBV9; 8 bases match TRBD1. CDR3 length: 17 residues. Germline values: CDR1 SGDLS, CDR2 YYNGEE. J gave up 4 bases and V 4 bases, and 15 bases lay outside the gene matches. DNA for the CDR3: TGTGCCAGCAGCCCCACAGGGGGTAGTTTTTTAGGCTATGGCTACACCTTC. It yields the protein CASSPTGGSFLGYGYTF.

This clonotype was observed a handful of times. The chain recombines TRBV7-9 with TRBJ1-2; 7 bases match TRBD1. CDR1 is SEHNR, CDR2 FQNEAQ, per germline (reference sequence). The CDR3 runs 13 residues. J was trimmed by 8 bases and V by 5 bases; bases with no gene match: 8. CDR3 in amino acids: CASSIQGNYGYTF. The CDR3 nucleotides are TGTGCCAGCAGCATACAGGGGAATTACGGCTACACCTTC.

The genes are TRBV19 and TRBJ2-5; tentative D call: TRBD1 (6 bases). CDR3 length: 15 amino acids. V shed 0 bases and J shed 3 bases, with 11 bases lying between them. Germline loops: CDR1 LNHDA, CDR2 SQIVND (reference sequence). The CDR3 spells CASSIEGGYEETQYF. The CDR3 coding sequence is TGTGCCAGTAGTATAGAAGGGGGATACGAAGAGACCCAGTACTTC.

This clonotype has more than one count but fewer than ten. The genes are TRBV10-3 and TRBJ2-3, with TRBD2 identical over 8 bases. The CDR3 is 16 residues long. Trimming took 11 bases from V and 4 from J; bases not matched to a gene: 17. Germline lookup yields CDR1 ENHRY and CDR2 SYGVKD. This chain's CDR3 is CASGTSDTIGPDTQYF. In nucleotides, the CDR3 is TGTGCCTCGGGGACTAGTGATACGATTGGTCCAGATACGCAGTATTTT.

This clonotype showed up just a few times. V is TRBV10-3 and J is TRBJ1-1, with a tentative D call TRBD1 (5 bases). Germline V gene lookup returns CDR1 ENHRY and CDR2 SYGVKD. Trimming took off 3 bases at V and 5 bases at J, with 10 bases between the two ends. The CDR3 covers 13 residues. CDR3 bases: TGTGCCATCAGTGACGGGGGGGGTACTGAAGCTTTCTTT. Its protein is CAISDGGGTEAFF.

This clonotype appeared a few times. The chain employs TRBV12-3 or TRBV12-4 and TRBJ2-1; no firm D call. This CDR3 is built from 14 residues. Trimming cost V 6 bases and J 0 bases, with 9 bases left between them. The CDR3 region is CASSSADSYNEQFF. CDR3 nucleotide sequence: TGTGCCAGCAGCTCCGCCGACTCCTACAATGAGCAGTTCTTC.

This clonotype was recorded many times. This chain links TRBV20-1 with TRBJ2-3; TRBD1 might be the D (6 bases). Trimming cost V 1 base and J 6 bases, with 14 bases left between them. This CDR3 comprises 14 residues. In germline, CDR1 is DFQATT, CDR2 SNEGSKA (reference sequence). The CDR3 coding sequence is TGCAGTGCTAGAGTGTCAGGGGCTTGGGATACGCAGTATTTT. Translating it yields CSARVSGAWDTQYF.

This clonotype has only a few counts. J is TRBJ1-3 and V is TRBV3-1; tentative D call: TRBD1 (5 bases). Germline CDR1 is LGHDT and CDR2 is YNNKEL (reference sequence). This CDR3 has 15 residues. Trimming cost V 1 base and J 4 bases, with 11 bases left between them. DNA of the CDR3: TGTGCCAGCAGCCAAGTAGGGACTATGGGAAACACCATATATTTT. Protein product: CASSQVGTMGNTIYF. The whole variable domain, remainder taken from reference TRBV3-1 and TRBJ1-3, is DTAVSQTPKYLVTQMGNDKSIKCEQNLGHDTMYWYKQDSKKFLKIMFSYNNKELIINETVPNRFSPKSPDKAHLNLHINSLELGDSAVYFCASSQVGTMGNTIYFGEGSWLTVV.

The table lists this clonotype with a few counts. The chain couples TRBV7-9 to TRBJ2-6; 11 bases match TRBD2. The germline V gene has CDR1 SEHNR and CDR2 FQNEAQ (reference sequence). The CDR3 is made up of 15 amino acids. The trim removed 8 bases at V and 0 bases at J, leaving 0 bases unmatched. CDR3 nucleotides: TGTGCCAGCGGGACTAGCGGCTCTGGGGCCAACGTCCTGACTTTC. It translates to CASGTSGSGANVLTF. Combining the CDR3 with reference TRBV7-9 and TRBJ2-6 gives the whole variable domain DTGVSQNPRHKITKRGQNVTFRCDPISEHNRLYWYRQTLGQGPEFLTYFQNEAQLEKSRLLSDRFSAERPKGSFSTLEIQRTEQGDSAMYLCASGTSGSGANVLTFGAGSRLTVL.

This clonotype has only a few counts. CDR3 sequence: CASSPPEHLYEQYF. DNA for the CDR3: TGTGCCAGCTCACCACCGGAGCACCTCTACGAGCAGTACTTC. The chain uses TRBV18 and TRBJ2-7; D ambiguous. Deletions cut 0 bases from V and 3 bases from J, with 9 bases between. Per germline, CDR1 KGHSH and CDR2 LQKENI. The CDR3 covers 14 residues.

This clonotype was observed at least ten times. This chain connects TRBV7-9 to TRBJ1-4; D is undetermined. Germline V gene sequence: CDR1 SEHNR, CDR2 FQNEAQ (reference sequence). Trimming took off 3 bases at V and 7 bases at J, with 12 bases between the two ends. CDR3 length equals 14 residues. CDR3 DNA: TGTGCCAGCAGCTTCGTCTCACGTAGTGAAAAACTGTTTTTT. This codes for CASSFVSRSEKLFF.